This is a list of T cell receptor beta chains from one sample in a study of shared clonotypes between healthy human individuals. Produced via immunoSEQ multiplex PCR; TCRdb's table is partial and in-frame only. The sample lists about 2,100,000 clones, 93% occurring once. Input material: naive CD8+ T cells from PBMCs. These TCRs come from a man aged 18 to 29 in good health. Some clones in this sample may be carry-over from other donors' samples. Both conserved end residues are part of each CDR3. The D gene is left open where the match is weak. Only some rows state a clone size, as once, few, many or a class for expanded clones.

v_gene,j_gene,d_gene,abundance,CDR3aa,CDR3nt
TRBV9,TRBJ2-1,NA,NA,CASSAKVGPSYNEQFF,TGTGCCAGCAGCGCGAAAGTAGGACCATCCTACAATGAGCAGTTCTTC
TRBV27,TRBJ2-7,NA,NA,CASTYRWGGHVYEQYF,TGTGCCAGCACCTACCGATGGGGGGGACACGTATACGAGCAGTACTTC
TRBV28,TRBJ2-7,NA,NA,CASSTWTEGLVYEQYF,TGTGCCAGCAGCACCTGGACCGAGGGCCTGGTCTACGAGCAGTACTTC
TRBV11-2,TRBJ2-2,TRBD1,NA,CASSYGTGPRAGELFF,TGTGCCAGCAGCTACGGGACAGGGCCCAGGGCCGGGGAGCTGTTTTTT
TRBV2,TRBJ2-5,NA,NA,CASMKQGETQYF,TGTGCCAGCATGAAGCAGGGGGAGACCCAGTACTTC
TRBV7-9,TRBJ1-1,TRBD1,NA,CASDVQGSNTEAFF,TGTGCCAGCGACGTACAGGGGTCGAACACTGAAGCTTTCTTT
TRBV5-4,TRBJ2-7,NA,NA,CASSRGDINSYEQYF,TGTGCCAGCAGCCGTGGCGACATCAACTCCTACGAGCAGTACTTC
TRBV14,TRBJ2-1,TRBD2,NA,CASSQVGLAGFPYNEQFF,TGTGCCAGCAGCCAAGTAGGGCTAGCGGGATTTCCCTACAATGAGCAGTTCTTC
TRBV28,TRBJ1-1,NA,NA,CASSPGGPEAFF,TGTGCCAGCAGTCCCGGGGGACCTGAAGCTTTCTTT
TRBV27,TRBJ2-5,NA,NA,CASSLYYQETQYF,TGTGCCAGCAGTTTGTACTACCAAGAGACCCAGTACTTC
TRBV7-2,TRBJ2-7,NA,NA,CASSPIGGYEQYF,TGTGCCAGCAGCCCGATCGGAGGGTACGAGCAGTACTTC
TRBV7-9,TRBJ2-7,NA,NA,CASSLVFGAAYEQYF,TGTGCCAGCAGCTTGGTATTCGGGGCAGCTTACGAGCAGTACTTC
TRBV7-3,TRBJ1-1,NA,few,CASSLTGNTEAFF,TGTGCCAGCAGCTTAACAGGGAACACTGAAGCTTTCTTT
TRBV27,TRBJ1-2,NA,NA,CASSPKGQINYGYTF,TGTGCCAGCAGTCCTAAAGGACAGATTAACTATGGCTACACCTTC
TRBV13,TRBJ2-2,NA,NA,CASKVGGTTGELFF,TGTGCCAGCAAGGTCGGTGGAACCACCGGGGAGCTGTTTTTT
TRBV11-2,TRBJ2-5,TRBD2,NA,CASSLDSGRARETQYF,TGTGCCAGCAGCTTAGATAGCGGGAGGGCCAGGGAGACCCAGTACTTC
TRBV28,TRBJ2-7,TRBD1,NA,CASSLFSPFGQGIISSYEQYF,TGTGCCAGCAGTTTATTCAGCCCCTTTGGACAGGGCATAATAAGCTCCTACGAGCAGTACTTC
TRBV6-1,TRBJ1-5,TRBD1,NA,CASSASTGEVNQPQHF,TGTGCCAGCAGTGCCTCAACAGGGGAGGTCAATCAGCCCCAGCATTTT
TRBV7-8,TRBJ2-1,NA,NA,CGSSLVQGQFF,TGTGGCAGCAGCTTAGTGCAGGGGCAGTTCTTC
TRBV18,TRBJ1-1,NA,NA,CASSSPLEAFF,TGTGCCAGCTCATCTCCCTTGGAGGCTTTCTTT
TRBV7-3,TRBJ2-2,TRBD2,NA,CASSASSGLNTGELFF,TGTGCCAGCTCCGCTTCTAGCGGTTTGAACACCGGGGAGCTGTTTTTT
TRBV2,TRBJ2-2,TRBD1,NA,CASTRGRRDRETGELFF,TGTGCCAGCACGCGGGGTCGCCGGGACAGGGAGACCGGGGAGCTGTTTTTT
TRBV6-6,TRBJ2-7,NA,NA,CASSYPGPSRAYEQYF,TGTGCCAGCAGTTACCCCGGGCCCTCACGGGCCTACGAGCAGTACTTC
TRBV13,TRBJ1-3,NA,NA,CASSSRVSARNTIYF,TGTGCCAGCAGCTCAAGGGTGTCCGCCCGAAACACCATATATTTT
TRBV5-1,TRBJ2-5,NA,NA,CASSQGPASGETQYF,TGCGCCAGCAGCCAAGGACCCGCTTCGGGAGAGACCCAGTACTTC
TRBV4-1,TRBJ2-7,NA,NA,CASSQDLSRGAYEQYF,TGCGCCAGCAGCCAAGATCTGTCCAGGGGGGCCTACGAGCAGTACTTC
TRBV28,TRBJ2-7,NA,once,CASRVSRTYEQYF,TGTGCCAGTCGGGTCTCGCGAACCTACGAGCAGTACTTC
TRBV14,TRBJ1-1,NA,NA,CASSQVSRGEAFF,TGTGCCAGCAGCCAAGTTAGCAGGGGTGAAGCTTTCTTT
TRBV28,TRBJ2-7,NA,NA,CASSPRRVSYEQYF,TGTGCCAGCAGTCCCCGGAGGGTGTCCTACGAGCAGTACTTC
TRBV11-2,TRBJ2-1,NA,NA,CASSKNGDSYNEQFF,TGTGCCAGCAGCAAGAACGGGGATTCCTACAATGAGCAGTTCTTC
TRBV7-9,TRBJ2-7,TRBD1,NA,CASSSRSGTGSTSYEQYF,TGTGCCAGCAGCTCTCGATCCGGGACAGGGTCAACCTCCTACGAGCAGTACTTC
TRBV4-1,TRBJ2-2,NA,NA,CASSQDRGRGAGELFF,TGCGCCAGCAGCCAAGATCGGGGCAGGGGGGCCGGGGAGCTGTTTTTT
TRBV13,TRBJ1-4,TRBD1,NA,CASRQGGEKLFF,TGTGCCAGCCGTCAGGGGGGTGAAAAACTGTTTTTT
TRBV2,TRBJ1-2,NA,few,CASSEWGEVYGYTF,TGTGCCAGCAGTGAATGGGGAGAAGTCTATGGCTACACCTTC
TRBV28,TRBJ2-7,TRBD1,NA,CASSQGQGYEQYF,TGTGCCAGCAGTCAGGGACAGGGGTACGAGCAGTACTTC
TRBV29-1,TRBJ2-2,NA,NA,CSVVTSNTGELFF,TGCAGCGTTGTCACCTCGAACACCGGGGAGCTGTTTTTT
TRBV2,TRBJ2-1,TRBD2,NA,CASSEAGGGGTRFF,TGTGCCAGCAGTGAAGCGGGAGGCGGGGGGACCCGGTTCTTC
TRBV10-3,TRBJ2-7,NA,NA,CAISPFRAPEGYEQYF,TGTGCCATCAGTCCCTTCCGGGCGCCGGAGGGCTACGAGCAGTACTTC
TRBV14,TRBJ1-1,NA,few,CASSQDRTFTEAFF,TGTGCCAGCAGCCAAGATCGGACGTTCACTGAAGCTTTCTTT
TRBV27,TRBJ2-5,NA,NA,CASSLYGTQETQYF,TGTGCCAGCAGTTTATACGGGACGCAAGAGACCCAGTACTTC
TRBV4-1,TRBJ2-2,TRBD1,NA,CASSQGQYTGELFF,TGCGCCAGCAGCCAGGGACAGTACACCGGGGAGCTGTTTTTT
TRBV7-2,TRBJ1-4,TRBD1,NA,CASSFGQGAREKLFF,TGTGCCAGCAGCTTCGGACAGGGGGCGCGAGAAAAACTGTTTTTT
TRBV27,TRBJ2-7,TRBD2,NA,CASSLKLAETYEQYF,TGTGCCAGCAGTCTCAAACTAGCGGAGACCTACGAGCAGTACTTC
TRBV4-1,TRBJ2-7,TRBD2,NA,CASSPLGGGRASYEQYF,TGCGCCAGCAGCCCCCTCGGCGGGGGGCGGGCCTCCTACGAGCAGTACTTC
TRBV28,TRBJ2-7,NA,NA,CASSLPAGQGFDEQYF,TGTGCCAGCAGTTTACCGGCGGGCCAGGGGTTTGACGAGCAGTACTTC
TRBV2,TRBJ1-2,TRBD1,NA,CASSERSAGGDYGYTF,TGTGCCAGCAGTGAGCGTTCGGCAGGGGGCGACTATGGCTACACCTTC
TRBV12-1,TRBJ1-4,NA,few,CASSSRGGVEKLFF,TGTGCCAGCAGCTCCCGAGGGGGGGTTGAAAAACTGTTTTTT